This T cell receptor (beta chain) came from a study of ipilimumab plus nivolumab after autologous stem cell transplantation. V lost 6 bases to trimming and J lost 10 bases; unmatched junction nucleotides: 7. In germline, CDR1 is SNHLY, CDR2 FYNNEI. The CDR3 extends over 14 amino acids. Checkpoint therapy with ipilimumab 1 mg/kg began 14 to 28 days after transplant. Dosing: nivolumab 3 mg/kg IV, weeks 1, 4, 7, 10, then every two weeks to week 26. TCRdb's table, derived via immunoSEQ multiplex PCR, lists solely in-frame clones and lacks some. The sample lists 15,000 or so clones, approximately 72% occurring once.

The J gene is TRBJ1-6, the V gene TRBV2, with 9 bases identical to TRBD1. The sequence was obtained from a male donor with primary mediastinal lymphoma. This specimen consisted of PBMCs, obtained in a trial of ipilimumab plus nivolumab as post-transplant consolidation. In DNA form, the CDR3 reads TGTGCCAGCAGCCGGGACAGGGTCCTCTCACCCCTCCACTTT. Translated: CASSRDRVLSPLHF. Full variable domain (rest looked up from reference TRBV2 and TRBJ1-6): EPEVTQTPSHQVTQMGQEVILRCVPISNHLYFYWYRQILGQKVEFLVSFYNNEISEKSEIFDDQFSVERPDGSNFTLKIRSTKLEDSAMYFCASSRDRVLSPLHFGNGTRLTVT.